The clone carrying this TCR beta chain was seen only once. Its matching antigen is unknown. These data belong to a study of cytotoxic CD8 clonotypes in ibrutinib-treated CLL. General observations from the study: Higher clonality was seen at ibrutinib response and a return toward baseline at progression. On treatment, the uncommon public clonotypes contracted or remained stable.

The table came from immunoSEQ multiplex PCR; TCRdb's copy has only in-frame clones and leaves some out. This sample has around 140,000 clones; 80% occur once, and the top ten carry 6.5% to 8%. This clonotype originated in a human donor with chronic lymphocytic leukemia. The sequencing used PBMCs, collected after 36 months of ibrutinib treatment.

This chain's CDR3 is CASSRTSQSGNEQFF. CDR3 bases: TGTGCCAGCAGCCGGACTAGTCAATCGGGCAATGAGCAGTTCTTC. This chain joins TRBV2 and TRBJ2-1, with TRBD2 matching 7 bases. Germline values: CDR1 SNHLY, CDR2 FYNNEI. The CDR3 is made up of 15 amino acids. V lost 6 bases, J lost 6 bases, and 11 bases stayed unmatched.